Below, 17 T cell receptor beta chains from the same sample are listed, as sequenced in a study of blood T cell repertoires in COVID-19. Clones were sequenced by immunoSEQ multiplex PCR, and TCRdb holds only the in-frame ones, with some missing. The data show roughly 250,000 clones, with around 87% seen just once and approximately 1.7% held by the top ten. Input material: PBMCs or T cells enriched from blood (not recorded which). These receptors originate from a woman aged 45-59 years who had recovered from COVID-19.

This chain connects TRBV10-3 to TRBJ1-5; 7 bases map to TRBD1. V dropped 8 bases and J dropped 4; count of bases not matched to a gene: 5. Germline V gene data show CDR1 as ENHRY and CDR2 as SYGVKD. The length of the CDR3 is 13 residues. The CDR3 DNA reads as TGTGCCATCCAAGGACAGGTGAATCAGCCCCAGCATTTT. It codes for CAIQGQVNQPQHF.

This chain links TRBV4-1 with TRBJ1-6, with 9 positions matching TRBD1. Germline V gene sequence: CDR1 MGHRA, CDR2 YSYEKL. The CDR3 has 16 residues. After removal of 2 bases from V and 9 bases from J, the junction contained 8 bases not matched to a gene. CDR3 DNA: TGCGCCAGCAGCCAAAGAGGGACAGGGATAGCTTCACCCCTCCACTTT. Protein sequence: CASSQRGTGIASPLHF.

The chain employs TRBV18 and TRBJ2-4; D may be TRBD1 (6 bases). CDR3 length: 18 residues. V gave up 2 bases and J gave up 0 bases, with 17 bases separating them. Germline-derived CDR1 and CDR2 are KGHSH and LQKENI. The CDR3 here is CASSPAGQSFEAKNIQYF. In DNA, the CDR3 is TGTGCCAGCTCACCAGCTGGACAGTCGTTCGAAGCCAAAAACATTCAGTACTTC. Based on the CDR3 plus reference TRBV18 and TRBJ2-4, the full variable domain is NAGVMQNPRHLVRRRGQEARLRCSPMKGHSHVYWYRQLPEEGLKFMVYLQKENIIDESGMPKERFSAEFPKEGPSILRIQQVVRGDSAAYFCASSPAGQSFEAKNIQYFGAGTRLSVL.

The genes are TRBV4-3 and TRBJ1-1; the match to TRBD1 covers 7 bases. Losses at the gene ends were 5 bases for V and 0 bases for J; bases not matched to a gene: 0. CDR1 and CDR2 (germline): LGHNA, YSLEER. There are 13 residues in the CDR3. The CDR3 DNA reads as TGCGCCAGCAGCGGACAGGTGAACACTGAAGCTTTCTTT. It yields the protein CASSGQVNTEAFF.

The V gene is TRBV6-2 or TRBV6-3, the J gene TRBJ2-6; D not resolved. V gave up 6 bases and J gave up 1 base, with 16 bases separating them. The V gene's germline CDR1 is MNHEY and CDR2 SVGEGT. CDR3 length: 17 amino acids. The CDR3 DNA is TGTGCCAGCAGCCGACAAAATTTTCGGTCTGGGGCCAACGTCCTGACTTTC. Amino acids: CASSRQNFRSGANVLTF.

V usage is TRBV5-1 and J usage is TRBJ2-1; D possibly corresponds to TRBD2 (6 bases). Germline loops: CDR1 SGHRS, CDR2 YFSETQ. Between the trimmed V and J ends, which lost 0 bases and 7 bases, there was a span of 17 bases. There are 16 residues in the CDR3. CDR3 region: CASSLALAVAENEQFF. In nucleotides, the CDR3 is TGCGCCAGCAGCTTGGCGTTAGCGGTAGCCGAGAATGAGCAGTTCTTC.

CDR3 nucleotide sequence: TGTGCCGCAGGCGGGAGGACAGATACGCAGTATTTT. This codes for CAAGGRTDTQYF. This chain joins TRBV3-1 (or the pseudogene TRBV3-2) and TRBJ2-3; TRBD2 matches 8 bases. CDR3 length: 12 amino acids. In germline, CDR1 is LGHDT, CDR2 YNNKEL (reference sequence). The trim removed 11 bases at V and 3 bases at J, leaving 4 bases unmatched.

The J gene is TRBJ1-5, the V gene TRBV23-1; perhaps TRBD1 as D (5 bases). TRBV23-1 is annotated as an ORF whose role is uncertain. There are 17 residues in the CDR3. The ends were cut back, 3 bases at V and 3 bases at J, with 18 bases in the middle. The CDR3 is CASSHSDSTPHNQPQHF. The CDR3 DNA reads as TGCGCCAGCAGTCACTCTGACAGCACCCCCCACAATCAGCCCCAGCATTTT.

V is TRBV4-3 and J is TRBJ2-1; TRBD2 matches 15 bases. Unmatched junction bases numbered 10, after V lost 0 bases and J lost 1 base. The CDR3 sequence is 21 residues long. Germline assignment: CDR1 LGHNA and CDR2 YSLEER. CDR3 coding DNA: TGCGCCAGCAGCCAAGATGGTGCGTGGACTAGCGGGAGGGGTTCCTACAATGAGCAGTTCTTC. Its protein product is CASSQDGAWTSGRGSYNEQFF.

The CDR3, as DNA: TGTGCCTGGAGTATAGAGGCTGAAGCTTTCTTT. Translated: CAWSIEAEAFF. V is TRBV30 and J is TRBJ1-1, with D unresolved. This CDR3 comprises 11 residues. V lost 2 bases to trimming and J lost 6 bases, with 7 bases between them. CDR1 GTSNPN and CDR2 SVGIG come from the germline V gene (reference sequence).

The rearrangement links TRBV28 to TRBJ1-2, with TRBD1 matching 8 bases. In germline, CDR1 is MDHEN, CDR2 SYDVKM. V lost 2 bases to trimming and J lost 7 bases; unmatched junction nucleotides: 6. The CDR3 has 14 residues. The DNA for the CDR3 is TGTGCCAGCAGTTTAAGACAGGGGAATGGTGGCTACACCTTC. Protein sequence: CASSLRQGNGGYTF.

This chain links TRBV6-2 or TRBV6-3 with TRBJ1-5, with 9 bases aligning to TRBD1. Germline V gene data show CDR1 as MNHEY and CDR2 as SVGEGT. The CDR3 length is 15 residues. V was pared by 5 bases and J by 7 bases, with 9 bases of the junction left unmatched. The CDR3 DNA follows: TGTGCCAGCAGTGATCCGGGACAGGGTCGGCAGCCCCAGCATTTT. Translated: CASSDPGQGRQPQHF.

The CDR3, as DNA: TGCGCCAGCAGCCGGGACACCGACGTCAAAAACATTCAGTACTTC. It is translated as CASSRDTDVKNIQYF. This rearrangement joins TRBV4-1 to TRBJ2-4, with D perhaps TRBD1 (6 bases). The V end was cut by 4 bases, the J end by 3 bases, with 13 bases between. This CDR3 spans 15 amino acids. Germline assignment: CDR1 MGHRA and CDR2 YSYEKL.

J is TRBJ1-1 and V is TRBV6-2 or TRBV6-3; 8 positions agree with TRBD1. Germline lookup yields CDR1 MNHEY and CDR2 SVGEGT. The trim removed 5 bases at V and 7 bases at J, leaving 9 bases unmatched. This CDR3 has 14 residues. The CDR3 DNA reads TGTGCCAGCAGTGCGGACAGGGCATTTTATGAAGCTTTCTTT. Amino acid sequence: CASSADRAFYEAFF.

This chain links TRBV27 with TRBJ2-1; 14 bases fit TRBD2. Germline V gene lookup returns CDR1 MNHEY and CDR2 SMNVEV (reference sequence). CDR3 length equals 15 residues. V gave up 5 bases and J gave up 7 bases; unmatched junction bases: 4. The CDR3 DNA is TGTGCCAGCAGTGTGCGACTAGCGGGAGGGAATGAGCAGTTCTTC. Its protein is CASSVRLAGGNEQFF.

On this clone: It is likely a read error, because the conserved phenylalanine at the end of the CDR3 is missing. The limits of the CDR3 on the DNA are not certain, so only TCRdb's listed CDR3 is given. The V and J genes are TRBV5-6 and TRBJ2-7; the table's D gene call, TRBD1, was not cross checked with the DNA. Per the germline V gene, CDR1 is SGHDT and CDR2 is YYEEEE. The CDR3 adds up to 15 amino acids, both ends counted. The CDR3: CASSGAGTAEAKTAL.

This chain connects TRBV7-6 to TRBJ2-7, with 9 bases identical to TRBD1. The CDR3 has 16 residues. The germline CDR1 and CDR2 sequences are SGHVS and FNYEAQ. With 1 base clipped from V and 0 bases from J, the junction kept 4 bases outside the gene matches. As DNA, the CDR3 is TGTGCCAGCAGCTTAGAGGCGACAGGGGGCTCCTACGAGCAGTACTTC. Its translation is CASSLEATGGSYEQYF.